A single sample gave rise to the 31 T cell receptor beta chains below, sequenced in a study of vaccination and CD4 T cells after COVID-19 (dated by TCRdb to 2021 to 2024). These receptors are not linked to any known antigen. The sample's treatment or condition label is to be understood as: approximately 9-day PBMC culture with coronavirus spike peptide pools or control peptides (ViraFEST assay). The library was prepared using PCR. TCRdb shows the sequencer as Illumina iSeq 100. At the Johns Hopkins FTIC core, DNA from the cultured CD4+ T cells underwent TCR sequencing with the Oncomine TCR Beta short-read assay. The raw public data were reprocessed by TCRdb itself: fastp quality trimming at Q25, MiXCR clonotype calling, in-frame beta chains only. Each CDR3 protein appears once, grouped with its most common genes and DNA. The sample table contains approximately 12,000 distinct CDR3 sequences; only one count was recorded for about 61% of them. The top ten clonotypes cover roughly 9.1% of the sample.

The source material was CD4+ T cells from blood, cultured in vitro. Receptor source: a human donor who had recovered from COVID-19.

This clonotype was detected only a few times. J is TRBJ1-4 and V is TRBV28; D is undetermined. Trimming removed 2 bases at V and 16 bases at J, with 14 bases between. The CDR3 has 12 amino acids. Germline V CDR1 and CDR2: MDHEN, SYDVKM. The CDR3 DNA reads as TGTGCCAGCAGTTTACGGAAGGGAATGGAGTTTTTT. Its protein is CASSLRKGMEFF.

This clonotype was detected once. The V gene is TRBV27, the J gene TRBJ1-1; D is uncertain. With 2 bases removed from V and 5 bases from J, the gap between germline ends came to 12 bases. The germline V gene has CDR1 MNHEY and CDR2 SMNVEV (reference sequence). CDR3 length equals 14 residues. CDR3 residues: CASSLTGKATEAFF. For the CDR3, the DNA is TGTGCCAGCAGTTTAACGGGGAAGGCAACTGAAGCTTTCTTT.

V usage is TRBV5-6 and J usage is TRBJ2-3; D is unresolved. V was shortened by 0 bases and J by 0 bases, with 8 bases between the two germline ends. Germline values: CDR1 SGHDT, CDR2 YYEEEE. The CDR3 covers 15 residues. The CDR3 protein is CASSLGPASTDTQYF. CDR3 nucleotides: TGTGCCAGCAGCTTGGGGCCGGCTAGCACAGATACGCAGTATTTT.

The chain combines TRBV10-3 with TRBJ2-3; D is uncertain. CDR3 length equals 14 residues. Germline lookup yields CDR1 ENHRY and CDR2 SYGVKD. With 3 bases removed from V and 4 bases from J, the gap between germline ends came to 11 bases. The CDR3 here is CAISDRSPPDTQYF. The CDR3 DNA sequence: TGTGCCATCAGTGATAGGAGCCCCCCAGATACGCAGTATTTT.

The J gene is TRBJ2-5, the V gene TRBV7-8, with TRBD1 as a possible D gene (5 bases). V gave up 4 bases and J gave up 4 bases, with 19 bases separating them. The CDR3 has 16 amino acids. Per the germline V gene, CDR1 is SGHVS and CDR2 is FQNEAQ. CDR3 sequence (DNA): TGTGCCAGCAGCTCTTCAGGCTCAGGGTTGGCAGAGACCCAGTACTTC. Protein product: CASSSSGSGLAETQYF. The variable domain in full, with the rest retrieved from reference TRBV7-8 and TRBJ2-5, is GAGVSQSPRYKVAKRGQDVALRCDPISGHVSLFWYQQALGQGPEFLTYFQNEAQLDKSGLPSDRFFAERPEGSVSTLKIQRTQQEDSAVYLCASSSSGSGLAETQYFGPGTRLLVL.

This clonotype turned up a few times. The chain is built from TRBV20-1 and TRBJ2-7; no reliable D call. V gave up 0 bases and J gave up 6 bases, with 12 bases separating them. The CDR3 is made up of 13 amino acids. In germline, CDR1 is DFQATT, CDR2 SNEGSKA (reference sequence). CDR3 bases: TGCAGTGCTAGAGATCCTTCATCTGGCGAGCAGTACTTC. This translates into CSARDPSSGEQYF.

The chain links TRBV6-1 to TRBJ1-3, with a tentative D call TRBD1 (5 bases). The CDR3 sequence is 14 residues long. Per germline, CDR1 MNHNS and CDR2 SASEGT. The V and J ends lost 4 bases and 0 bases respectively, with 7 bases between them. The CDR3 bases are TGTGCCAGCAGTGCCGACAGCTCTGGAAACACCATATATTTT. It specifies CASSADSSGNTIYF.

The rearrangement uses TRBV12-3 or TRBV12-4 and TRBJ1-5; 7 nucleotides match TRBD1. V shed 4 bases and J 2 bases; nucleotides not matched to a gene: 5. This CDR3 comprises 15 residues. The CDR3 region has the DNA TGTGCCAGCAGTTCCACCGGACAGGGCAATCAGCCCCAGCATTTT. This sequence encodes CASSSTGQGNQPQHF.

This clonotype was observed a handful of times. The chain couples TRBV5-4 to TRBJ1-2, with 8 bases aligning to TRBD1. The germline V gene has CDR1 SGHNT and CDR2 YYREEE (reference sequence). CDR3 length: 14 amino acids. V lost 0 bases to trimming and J lost 8 bases; unmatched junction nucleotides: 6. CDR3 loop: CASSLVSTGVGYTF. CDR3 sequence (DNA): TGTGCCAGCAGCTTGGTTTCGACAGGGGTCGGCTACACCTTC.

In its sample, this clonotype was seen a few times. The chain employs TRBV20-1 and TRBJ1-5; D call uncertain. Between the trimmed V and J ends, which lost 4 bases and 7 bases, there was a span of 11 bases. The CDR3 runs to 12 residues. The germline CDR1 and CDR2 sequences are DFQATT and SNEGSKA (reference sequence). The CDR3 loop is CSATVGSQPQHF. CDR3 in DNA: TGCAGTGCTACGGTCGGCAGCCAGCCCCAGCATTTT.

The chain couples TRBV7-2 to TRBJ2-2; D possibly corresponds to TRBD2 (5 bases). Germline V gene lookup returns CDR1 SGHTA and CDR2 FQGNSA. The CDR3 length is 15 residues. V was shortened by 8 bases and J by 0 bases, with 13 bases between the two germline ends. The CDR3 loop reads CASSRRGSNTGELFF. The CDR3 nucleotides are TGTGCCAGCTCTCGTCGAGGGTCGAACACCGGGGAGCTGTTTTTT.

This clonotype showed up just a few times. A single base separates this from a much larger clone, so it may be a read error. The chain employs TRBV5-1 and TRBJ1-3; D unclear. The CDR3 loop spans 15 amino acids. Germline V lookup: CDR1 SGHRS, CDR2 YFSETQ. The CDR3 DNA follows: TGCGCCAGCAGCTTGGACTCAGGCTCTGGAAACATCATATATTTT. It translates to CASSLDSGSGNIIYF. Full variable domain (rest looked up from reference TRBV5-1 and TRBJ1-3): KAGVTQTPRYLIKTRGQQVTLSCSPISGHRSVSWYQQTPGQGLQFLFEYFSETQRNKGNFPGRFSGRQFSNSRSEMNVSTLELGDSALYLCASSLDSGSGNIIYFGEGSWLTVV.

This clonotype was found once. This chain joins TRBV6-1 and TRBJ2-2; the D is unclear. The CDR3 consists of 12 residues. Trimming took off 5 bases at V and 8 bases at J, with 9 bases between the two ends. Germline V gene sequence: CDR1 MNHNS, CDR2 SASEGT. CDR3: CASSPNGGELFF. The CDR3 DNA follows: TGTGCCAGCAGTCCAAATGGGGGGGAGCTGTTTTTT.

CDR3 bases: TGTGCCAGTAATCACCGAACAGATACGCAGTATTTT. Amino acid sequence: CASNHRTDTQYF. This rearrangement joins TRBV19 to TRBJ2-3; D remains ambiguous. There are 12 residues in the CDR3. Trimming removed 7 bases at V and 3 bases at J, with 8 bases between. Germline CDR1 LNHDA, CDR2 SQIVND (reference sequence). The whole variable domain, filled in from reference TRBV19 and TRBJ2-3, reads DGGITQSPKYLFRKEGQNVTLSCEQNLNHDAMYWYRQDPGQGLRLIYYSQIVNDFQKGDIAEGYSVSREKKESFPLTVTSAQKNPTAFYLCASNHRTDTQYFGPGTRLTVL.

The rearrangement uses TRBV6-4 and TRBJ2-3; D not resolved. Germline V lookup: CDR1 MRHNA, CDR2 SNTAGT. CDR3 length equals 13 residues. V lost 3 bases and J 4 bases, leaving 8 bases between the germline ends. The CDR3 DNA is TGTGCCAGCAGTGAGGTGGGATCAGATACGCAGTATTTT. It codes for CASSEVGSDTQYF.

This chain links TRBV15 with TRBJ2-3, with D perhaps TRBD2 (5 bases). The V end was cut by 0 bases, the J end by 1 base, with 11 bases between. Per the germline V gene, CDR1 is LNHNV and CDR2 is YYDKDF (reference sequence). The CDR3 is 16 amino acids. The CDR3 region has the DNA TGTGCCACCAGCAGAGAGGGCCGGGGTGGCACAGATACGCAGTATTTT. It yields the protein CATSREGRGGTDTQYF.

This clonotype was seen more than once but under ten times. This chain links TRBV21-1 with TRBJ1-2; TRBD1, as called in the table, went unchecked against the DNA. TRBV21-1 is deemed a pseudogene. The CDR3 contains 18 residues. CDR3 sequence: CASSKPKTSRGRPYGYTF. The CDR3 DNA follows: TGTGCCAGCAGCAAACCCAAAACCAGCAGGGGCCGACCCTATGGCTACACCTTC.

This clonotype appeared once. This rearrangement joins TRBV4-3 to TRBJ2-7; D may be TRBD2 (5 bases). Between the trimmed V and J ends, which lost 0 bases and 1 base, there was a span of 13 bases. CDR3 length: 16 amino acids. The germline gives CDR1 LGHNA, CDR2 YSLEER. In DNA, the CDR3 is TGCGCCAGCAGCCAAGATCGGGGTACGGATTCCTACGAGCAGTACTTC. Encoded protein: CASSQDRGTDSYEQYF.

This rearrangement joins TRBV20-1 to TRBJ1-2, with D perhaps TRBD1 (5 bases). The CDR3 consists of 13 residues. Germline V lookup: CDR1 DFQATT, CDR2 SNEGSKA (reference sequence). V lost 6 bases, J lost 2 bases, and 13 bases lay in between. DNA for the CDR3: TGCAGTGCGGATCCCAGGGTGAACTATGGCTACACCTTC. Encoded protein: CSADPRVNYGYTF.

This rearrangement joins TRBV21-1 to TRBJ2-3; the listed D gene, TRBD2, was not tested against the DNA. TRBV21-1 is designated a pseudogene. The CDR3 loop spans 17 amino acids. The DNA of the CDR3 is TGTGCCAGCAGCAAAACAAGAGCGGGAGCTTCGGCAGATACGCAGTATTTT. Translated: CASSKTRAGASADTQYF.

This clonotype is medium-sized by share. In DNA, the CDR3 is TGTGCCAGCAGCTTGACAGGGGCGGGCGACGAGCAGTACTTC. Amino acid sequence: CASSLTGAGDEQYF. The rearrangement joins TRBV7-2 to TRBJ2-7, with 8 bases aligning to TRBD1. CDR3 length: 14 amino acids. From germline, CDR1 is SGHTA and CDR2 FQGNSA. Trimming removed 3 bases from V and 5 bases from J; junction bases left unmatched: 6.

This clonotype is categorized as medium-sized. The J gene is TRBJ2-1, the V gene TRBV30; 8 nucleotides agree with TRBD2. CDR3 length: 14 residues. V lost 4 bases and J lost 0; bases outside the gene matches: 2. Germline V gene sequence: CDR1 GTSNPN, CDR2 SVGIG (reference sequence). The CDR3 loop is CAWTSGSSYNEQFF. The CDR3 bases are TGTGCCTGGACCAGCGGGAGCTCCTACAATGAGCAGTTCTTC.

This chain links TRBV6-2 or TRBV6-3 with TRBJ2-1, with 11 bases fitting TRBD2. Trimming removed 5 bases from V and 11 bases from J; junction bases left unmatched: 2. The length of the CDR3 is 12 residues. Germline CDR1 is MNHEY and CDR2 is SVGEGT. DNA for the CDR3: TGTGCCAGCAGTACGACTAGCGGGAAGCAGTTCTTC. The encoded protein is CASSTTSGKQFF.

This sequence joins TRBV27 and TRBJ1-6; unclear D gene. Between the trimmed V and J ends, which lost 3 bases and 1 base, there was a span of 7 bases. This CDR3 contains 15 residues. Germline V gene data show CDR1 as MNHEY and CDR2 as SMNVEV (reference sequence). The CDR3 DNA is TGTGCCAGCAGTTTCGAGGGTTCCTATAATTCACCCCTCCACTTT. Translated: CASSFEGSYNSPLHF.

This chain connects TRBV27 to TRBJ2-7, with 7 bases fitting TRBD1. This CDR3 spans 14 amino acids. J was trimmed by 4 bases and V by 3 bases; bases with no gene match: 6. CDR1 MNHEY and CDR2 SMNVEV come from the germline V gene (reference sequence). The CDR3 protein is CASSFQDRPYEQYF. The CDR3, as DNA: TGTGCCAGCAGTTTCCAGGACAGGCCTTACGAGCAGTACTTC.

V usage is TRBV7-8 and J usage is TRBJ1-1; no clear D. The germline gives CDR1 SGHVS, CDR2 FQNEAQ. The V and J ends lost 1 base and 8 bases respectively, with 8 bases between them. The CDR3 is made up of 12 amino acids. The CDR3 coding sequence is TGTGCCAGCAGCTTAGGGCAGCAGGAAGCTTTCTTT. Translated: CASSLGQQEAFF.

The chain couples TRBV5-1 to TRBJ2-3, with a weak D call TRBD1 (5 bases). In germline, CDR1 is SGHRS, CDR2 YFSETQ. Trimming left V 4 bases short and J 2 bases short, with 14 bases between. The CDR3 spans 15 residues. The CDR3 nucleotides read TGCGCCAGCAGCCTCACAGGAGCATCCACAGATACGCAGTATTTT. Translation gives CASSLTGASTDTQYF.

The chain has TRBV6-4 and TRBJ2-2; 8 nucleotides agree with TRBD2. The trim removed 4 bases at V and 4 bases at J, leaving 5 bases unmatched. CDR1 and CDR2 (germline): MRHNA, SNTAGT. The CDR3 covers 15 residues. The CDR3 nucleotides read TGTGCCAGCAGTGCGTATAGCGGGGCCACCGGGGAGCTGTTTTTT. Protein product: CASSAYSGATGELFF.

The rearrangement links TRBV7-2 to TRBJ2-7; 11 nucleotides align to TRBD1. CDR1 and CDR2 (germline): SGHTA, FQGNSA. Trimming removed 5 bases from V and 2 bases from J; junction bases left unmatched: 2. The CDR3 is made up of 14 amino acids. In DNA form, the CDR3 reads TGTGCCAGCAGCGGGGGACAGGGGGCCTACGAGCAGTACTTC. This sequence encodes CASSGGQGAYEQYF.

The chain employs TRBV14 and TRBJ2-1; no firm D call. Deletions cut 1 base from V and 0 bases from J, with 7 bases between. Germline V gene data show CDR1 as SGHDN and CDR2 as FVKESK. The CDR3 has 15 amino acids. For the CDR3, the DNA is TGTGCCAGCAGCCAAGGCACTAACTCCTACAATGAGCAGTTCTTC. The encoded protein is CASSQGTNSYNEQFF.

This clonotype was seen only a few times. CDR3 region: CASSIGYGLISTDTQYF. In DNA, the CDR3 is TGTGCCAGTAGTATCGGCTACGGCCTAATTAGCACAGATACGCAGTATTTT. The chain links TRBV19 to TRBJ2-3; no clear D gene. Germline CDR1 reads LNHDA; CDR2 reads SQIVND (reference sequence). V was cut by 3 bases and J by 0 bases, with 16 bases left in between. The CDR3 sequence is 17 residues long.